A single sample gave rise to the 16 T cell receptor beta chains below, sequenced in a study of T cell responses to AZD1222 COVID-19 vaccine. Assay used: immunoSEQ multiplex PCR; TCRdb lists only in-frame clones, some missing. The sample includes some 120,000 clones, roughly 89% of them seen just once. Material: peripheral blood, obtained on day 0 of AZD1222 vaccination. Receptor source: an adult in good health.

This chain links TRBV12-3 or TRBV12-4 with TRBJ2-1, with D tentatively TRBD1 or TRBD2 (6 bases each). The CDR3 contains 12 residues. With 4 bases removed from V and 9 bases from J, the gap between germline ends came to 10 bases. CDR3 in DNA: TGTGCCAGCAGTTGGAGGGGGAGTGAGCAGTTCTTC. Its translation: CASSWRGSEQFF.

The gene calls are TRBV7-3 and TRBJ2-2; a weak D match, TRBD1 (5 bases). V was shortened by 6 bases and J by 4 bases, with 12 bases between the two germline ends. This CDR3 region has 14 residues. Germline-derived CDR1 and CDR2 are SGHTA and FQGTGA. CDR3 in amino acids: CASRHKRGTGELFF. The CDR3 DNA reads as TGTGCCAGCAGACATAAAAGGGGCACCGGGGAGCTGTTTTTT.

J is TRBJ2-7 and V is TRBV5-1, with a weak D call TRBD2 (6 bases). This CDR3 is built from 13 residues. Germline V gene sequence: CDR1 SGHRS, CDR2 YFSETQ. V lost 1 base to trimming and J lost 5 bases, with 10 bases between them. The CDR3 spells CASSLPGVDEQYF. For the CDR3, the DNA is TGCGCCAGCAGCTTGCCGGGAGTCGACGAGCAGTACTTC.

The chain uses TRBV30 and TRBJ1-1; no definite D call. The CDR3 runs 15 residues. Germline assignment: CDR1 GTSNPN and CDR2 SVGIG (reference sequence). The CDR3 DNA reads TGTGCTTGTTGGGTTGGGGTAATCGGTAACACTGAAGCTTTCTTT. Translation: CACWVGVIGNTEAFF.

This clone is a singleton in its sample. The DNA for the CDR3 is TGTGCCAGCAGCCCCGGGACTAGCCCCGAGCAGTACTTC. It codes for CASSPGTSPEQYF. The chain is built from TRBV5-4 and TRBJ2-7; 9 bases match TRBD2. Trimming took 4 bases from V and 6 from J; bases not matched to a gene: 5. In germline, CDR1 is SGHNT, CDR2 YYREEE (reference sequence). There are 13 residues in the CDR3. Combining the CDR3 with reference TRBV5-4 and TRBJ2-7 gives the whole variable domain ETGVTQSPTHLIKTRGQQVTLRCSSQSGHNTVSWYQQALGQGPQFIFQYYREEENGRGNFPPRFSGLQFPNYSSELNVNALELDDSALYLCASSPGTSPEQYFGPGTRLTVT.

The rearrangement uses TRBV18 and TRBJ1-5; D possibly corresponds to TRBD1 (6 bases). The V gene lost 6 bases and the J gene lost 3 bases, with 15 bases spanning the gap. This CDR3 has 15 residues. The germline V gene has CDR1 KGHSH and CDR2 LQKENI. The CDR3 DNA reads TGTGCCAGCTCTCCCGGGACAACTCACAATCAGCCCCAGCATTTT. Its protein product is CASSPGTTHNQPQHF.

The chain employs TRBV3-1 (or the pseudogene TRBV3-2) and TRBJ1-5; a possible D gene is TRBD1 (6 bases). Trimming removed 1 base at V and 0 bases at J, with 10 bases between. This CDR3 is 16 amino acids long. Germline V gives CDR1 LGHDT, CDR2 YNNKEL (reference sequence). The CDR3 protein is CASSQGTVNSNQPQHF. The CDR3 DNA reads as TGTGCCAGCAGCCAAGGGACAGTCAATAGCAATCAGCCCCAGCATTTT.

The V call is TRBV5-1, the J call TRBJ2-3; 7 nucleotides align to TRBD2. Germline V gives CDR1 SGHRS, CDR2 YFSETQ. The CDR3 length is 14 residues. Trimming at V came to 5 bases and at J to 0 bases, leaving 3 bases not matched to a gene. The CDR3 protein is CASRGTTSTDTQYF. The DNA for the CDR3 is TGCGCCAGCAGGGGGACTACTAGCACAGATACGCAGTATTTT.

The chain links TRBV29-1 to TRBJ1-3; D is unclear. Germline V lookup: CDR1 SQVTM, CDR2 ANQGSEA. The CDR3 is 11 amino acids. The CDR3 is CSAGSTDTIYF. CDR3 in DNA: TGCAGTGCGGGGAGCACGGACACCATATATTTT.

The chain has TRBV5-1 and TRBJ2-5; TRBD1 is a possible D gene (5 bases). The germline V gene has CDR1 SGHRS and CDR2 YFSETQ. Trimming pared 5 bases from V and 3 bases from J, leaving 14 bases between. The CDR3 is 14 residues long. The chain's CDR3 is CASRRQGGEETQYF. CDR3 in DNA: TGCGCCAGCAGGCGCCAGGGCGGTGAAGAGACCCAGTACTTC.

The CDR3 protein is CASSQDGGEKLFF. Written as DNA, the CDR3 is TGTGCCAGCAGCCAAGATGGGGGGGAAAAACTGTTTTTT. This chain connects TRBV4-2 to TRBJ1-4; TRBD1 is a possible D gene (5 bases). The CDR3 sequence is 13 residues long. Deletions cut 0 bases from V and 8 bases from J, with 7 bases between. Germline V gene sequence: CDR1 LGHNA, CDR2 YNFKEQ.

This chain connects TRBV24-1 to TRBJ2-5, with 10 bases identical to TRBD2. V dropped 3 bases and J dropped 4; count of bases not matched to a gene: 4. Germline lookup yields CDR1 KGHDR and CDR2 SFDVKD. The CDR3 loop spans 15 amino acids. CDR3 in DNA: TGTGCCACCAGTGATCCTGCTAGCGGGAGAGAGACCCAGTACTTC. Its translation: CATSDPASGRETQYF.

This clone was seen a few times. The chain recombines TRBV28 with TRBJ1-2; D gene unclear. Germline V gene sequence: CDR1 MDHEN, CDR2 SYDVKM. V was pared by 5 bases and J by 5 bases, with 18 bases between. The length of the CDR3 is 15 residues. Here the CDR3 reads CASSRLLTFQYGYTF. The CDR3 DNA is TGTGCCAGCAGTCGCCTACTCACATTTCAATATGGCTACACCTTC.

The chain uses TRBV29-1 and TRBJ1-3; no clear D. The CDR3 length is 13 residues. V lost 7 bases, J lost 3 bases, and 13 bases lay in between. Per the germline V gene, CDR1 is SQVTM and CDR2 is ANQGSEA. CDR3 protein: CSAYGVFGNTIYF. CDR3 sequence (DNA): TGCAGCGCCTACGGTGTCTTTGGAAACACCATATATTTT.

The chain couples TRBV5-1 to TRBJ1-1, with TRBD1 matching 8 bases. Trimming cost V 4 bases and J 4 bases; bases outside gene matches: 6. The CDR3 covers 14 residues. Germline assignment: CDR1 SGHRS and CDR2 YFSETQ. The CDR3 spells CASSGSGGLTEAFF. DNA for the CDR3: TGCGCCAGCAGCGGATCAGGGGGCCTCACTGAAGCTTTCTTT.

The chain combines TRBV4-2 with TRBJ1-6; unclear D gene. Germline V gene lookup returns CDR1 LGHNA and CDR2 YNFKEQ. This CDR3 comprises 15 residues. Trimming cost V 0 bases and J 10 bases, with 13 bases left between them. Here the CDR3 DNA reads TGTGCCAGCAGCCAAGATCTAAGAGGGCCCTCACCCCTCCACTTT. Amino acids: CASSQDLRGPSPLHF.